The 17 T cell receptor beta chains reported below all come from one sample, sequenced in a study of metastatic and nonmetastatic thyroid tumors. MiXCR re-clonotyped the PCR reads for TCRdb. There are roughly 20,000 clones in the sample; about 10% occur only once, and 6% to 8.5% lies in the top ten. None of the patients had undergone any treatment ahead of thyroid surgery. Sequenced sample: blood. The receptors were sampled from a female donor with papillary thyroid cancer or a benign thyroid nodule (not recorded which). Some clones in this sample may be carry-over from other donors' samples.

This clone was counted ten times or more. The genes are TRBV5-6 and TRBJ1-2, with 8 nucleotides matching TRBD1. Trimming cost V 4 bases and J 4 bases; bases outside gene matches: 9. Germline-derived CDR1 and CDR2 are SGHDT and YYEEEE. CDR3 length: 15 amino acids. The CDR3 loop reads CASSPNRGSFYGYTF. The CDR3 region has the DNA TGTGCCAGCAGCCCAAACAGGGGGTCGTTCTATGGCTACACCTTC.

This clone was recorded at least ten times. The chain couples TRBV7-2 to TRBJ2-7; 7 nucleotides align to TRBD1. Germline values: CDR1 SGHTA, CDR2 FQGNSA. V lost 1 base to trimming and J lost 2 bases; unmatched junction nucleotides: 5. This CDR3 spans 15 amino acids. For the CDR3, the DNA is TGTGCCAGCAGCTTAGTACAGGGGCCTACCTACGAGCAGTACTTC. It specifies CASSLVQGPTYEQYF. Full variable domain (remainder filled in from reference TRBV7-2 and TRBJ2-7): GAGVSQSPSNKVTEKGKDVELRCDPISGHTALYWYRQSLGQGLEFLIYFQGNSAPDKSGLPSDRFSAERTGGSVSTLTIQRTQQEDSAVYLCASSLVQGPTYEQYFGPGTRLTVT.

The chain has TRBV7-2 and TRBJ2-2; D is unclear. This CDR3 spans 14 amino acids. Trimming left V 7 bases short and J 1 base short, with 10 bases between. Looked up from germline, CDR1 is SGHTA and CDR2 is FQGNSA. The CDR3 protein is CASTHGVNTGELFF. DNA for the CDR3: TGTGCCAGCACCCATGGGGTGAACACCGGGGAGCTGTTTTTT.

This clone was seen a handful of times. A clone one base away is much larger, so this may be a read error. This sequence joins TRBV7-9 and TRBJ1-1; D not resolved. Trimming took off 3 bases at V and 10 bases at J, with 15 bases between the two ends. CDR3 length equals 13 residues. Germline V gene data show CDR1 as SEHNR and CDR2 as FQNEAQ (reference sequence). CDR3 sequence reads: CASSFRYRDGAFF. Written as DNA, the CDR3 is TGTGCCAGCAGCTTTCGGTACCGGGATGGAGCTTTCTTT.

This clone was observed many times. The J gene is TRBJ1-1, the V gene TRBV20-1; 8 bases fit TRBD1. Trimming cost V 6 bases and J 6 bases; bases outside gene matches: 9. Germline V gives CDR1 DFQATT, CDR2 SNEGSKA (reference sequence). The CDR3 runs 13 residues. The CDR3 coding sequence is TGCAGTGCCACCCGCAGGGGGCCGTCTGAAGCTTTCTTT. Protein sequence: CSATRRGPSEAFF.

This clone was observed a handful of times. The V call is TRBV3-1, the J call TRBJ2-7; D unresolved. Per the germline V gene, CDR1 is LGHDT and CDR2 is YNNKEL (reference sequence). CDR3 length: 15 amino acids. The V gene lost 1 base and the J gene lost 1 base, with 11 bases spanning the gap. CDR3 nucleotides: TGTGCCAGCAGCCAAGTCAGCAGGTTTTCCTACGAGCAGTACTTC. This gives the protein CASSQVSRFSYEQYF.

The J gene is TRBJ2-5, the V gene TRBV6-2 or TRBV6-3; D possibly corresponds to TRBD2 (6 bases). Trimming shortened V by 2 bases and J by 5 bases, and 21 bases separated the two germline ends. Germline CDR1 MNHEY, CDR2 SVGEGT. This CDR3 has 17 amino acids. CDR3 residues: CASSYGWGELTGETQYF. CDR3 sequence (DNA): TGTGCCAGCAGTTACGGATGGGGGGAGCTCACTGGGGAGACCCAGTACTTC.

This clone is labeled as medium-sized. The gene calls are TRBV19 and TRBJ2-5; a weak D match, TRBD1 (6 bases). Germline V gene data show CDR1 as LNHDA and CDR2 as SQIVND (reference sequence). This CDR3 comprises 12 residues. V was clipped by 3 bases and J by 5 bases, with 7 bases between them. CDR3 amino acids: CASSMGAETQYF. CDR3 DNA: TGTGCCAGTAGTATGGGGGCGGAGACCCAGTACTTC.

This clone appeared many times. This sequence joins TRBV10-3 and TRBJ1-2; 7 positions match TRBD1. The V and J ends lost 8 bases and 5 bases, in that order; junction bases with no gene match: 14. CDR3 length: 15 amino acids. Germline lookup yields CDR1 ENHRY and CDR2 SYGVKD. CDR3 amino acids: CAIANVGQKMYGYTF. CDR3 bases: TGTGCCATCGCAAATGTGGGACAGAAAATGTATGGCTACACCTTC.

This clone was found many times. The V and J genes are TRBV7-8 and TRBJ2-1; TRBD1 matches at 9 bases. Germline V gene lookup returns CDR1 SGHVS and CDR2 FQNEAQ. The length of the CDR3 is 15 residues. Trimming cost V 4 bases and J 2 bases; bases outside gene matches: 3. CDR3 residues: CASSSQGAAYNEQFF. CDR3 in DNA: TGTGCCAGCAGCTCACAGGGGGCAGCCTACAATGAGCAGTTCTTC.

Within the sample, this clone is medium-sized. The chain recombines TRBV10-1 with TRBJ2-3, with D possibly being TRBD1 or TRBD2 (5 bases each). The CDR3 has 15 amino acids. V lost 0 bases, J lost 1 base, and 8 bases lay in between. Germline CDR1 and CDR2: WNHNN and SYGVQD (reference sequence). The DNA for the CDR3 is TGCGCCAGCAGTGAGTCCGGGGCAGGCACAGATACGCAGTATTTT. Protein: CASSESGAGTDTQYF.

This clone was seen repeatedly, ten times or more. This may be a read error: a much more frequent sequence differs by one nucleotide. J is TRBJ1-2 and V is TRBV19; 7 bases align to TRBD1. Germline V gene lookup returns CDR1 LNHDA and CDR2 SQIVND (reference sequence). The CDR3 length is 13 residues. Trimming removed 5 bases from V and 9 bases from J; junction bases left unmatched: 9. The CDR3 region has the DNA TGTGCCAGTAGTGACAGGGCGAGGGATAGCTACACCTTC. Encoded protein: CASSDRARDSYTF.

By share of the sample, this clone is medium-sized. The V gene is TRBV10-1, the J gene TRBJ2-3; D ambiguous. Trimming took 0 bases from V and 2 from J, leaving 9 bases between them. CDR1 is WNHNN and CDR2 is SYGVQD in the germline V gene (reference sequence). The CDR3 has 15 residues. The CDR3 DNA sequence: TGCGCCAGCAGTGAGTCCCAGGCGACCACAGATACGCAGTATTTT. Translated: CASSESQATTDTQYF.

This clone came up many times. This sequence joins TRBV20-1 and TRBJ1-1, with unresolved D. The CDR3 is made up of 13 amino acids. The germline gives CDR1 DFQATT, CDR2 SNEGSKA (reference sequence). Trimming stripped 2 bases from V and 0 bases from J, with 7 bases between. CDR3 nucleotides: TGCAGTGCTAGAAGTAGGATGAACACTGAAGCTTTCTTT. This codes for CSARSRMNTEAFF.

This clone has a count of ten or more. The chain recombines TRBV20-1 with TRBJ2-1, with unresolved D. The V end was cut by 3 bases, the J end by 3 bases, with 15 bases between. Germline V CDR1 and CDR2: DFQATT, SNEGSKA (reference sequence). There are 15 residues in the CDR3. This chain's CDR3 is CSASAPFGFYNEQFF. Written as DNA, the CDR3 is TGCAGTGCTAGTGCCCCGTTTGGGTTCTACAATGAGCAGTTCTTC.

At least ten counts were recorded for this clone. The CDR3 loop is CASSPAPTGTTEAFF. The CDR3 DNA is TGTGCCAGCTCACCAGCCCCTACAGGTACCACTGAAGCTTTCTTT. The J gene is TRBJ1-1, the V gene TRBV18; TRBD1 might be the D (5 bases). CDR1 is KGHSH, CDR2 LQKENI, per germline. This CDR3 spans 15 amino acids. V gave up 2 bases and J gave up 4 bases, with 14 bases separating them.

This clone was picked up a small number of times. In nucleotides, the CDR3 is TGCAGTGCGCCGGAGGGATCTGAGACCCAGTACTTC. It translates to CSAPEGSETQYF. V and J are TRBV20-1 and TRBJ2-5, with D possibly being TRBD2 (6 bases). The CDR3 has 12 amino acids. Per germline, CDR1 DFQATT and CDR2 SNEGSKA (reference sequence). The germline V and J ends were trimmed by 6 bases and 5 bases, with 13 bases remaining between them.